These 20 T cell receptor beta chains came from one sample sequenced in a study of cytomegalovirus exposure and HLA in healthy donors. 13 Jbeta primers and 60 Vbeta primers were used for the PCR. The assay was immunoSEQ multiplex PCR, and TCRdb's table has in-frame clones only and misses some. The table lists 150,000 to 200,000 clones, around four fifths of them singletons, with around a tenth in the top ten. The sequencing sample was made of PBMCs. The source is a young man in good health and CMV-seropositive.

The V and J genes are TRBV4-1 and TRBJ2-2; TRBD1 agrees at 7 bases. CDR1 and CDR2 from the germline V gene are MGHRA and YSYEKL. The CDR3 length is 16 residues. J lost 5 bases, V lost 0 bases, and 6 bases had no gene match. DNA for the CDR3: TGCGCCAGCAGCCAAGAGAGGGGACAGAAGACCGGGGAGCTGTTTTTT. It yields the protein CASSQERGQKTGELFF.

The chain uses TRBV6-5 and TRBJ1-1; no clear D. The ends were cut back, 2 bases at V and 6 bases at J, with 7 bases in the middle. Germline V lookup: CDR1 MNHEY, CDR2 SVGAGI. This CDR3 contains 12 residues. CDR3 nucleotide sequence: TGTGCCAGCAGTTACCCTCCCGCTGAAGCTTTCTTT. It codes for CASSYPPAEAFF.

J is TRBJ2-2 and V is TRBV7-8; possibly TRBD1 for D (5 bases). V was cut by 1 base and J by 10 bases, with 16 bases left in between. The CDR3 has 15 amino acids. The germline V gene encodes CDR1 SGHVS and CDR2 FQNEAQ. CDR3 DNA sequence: TGTGCCAGCAGCTTAGAGCTAGTGGGGCCCGTGGAGCTGTTTTTT. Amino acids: CASSLELVGPVELFF.

CDR3 sequence reads: CASTLGTRSPRETQYF. The CDR3 nucleotides read TGTGCCAGCACCCTCGGGACTAGATCCCCTCGGGAGACCCAGTACTTC. The rearrangement links TRBV13 to TRBJ2-5; 8 bases are shared with TRBD2. Germline CDR1 reads PRHDT; CDR2 reads FYEKMQ (reference sequence). The CDR3 runs to 16 residues. V was clipped by 7 bases and J by 5 bases; unmatched bases: 15.

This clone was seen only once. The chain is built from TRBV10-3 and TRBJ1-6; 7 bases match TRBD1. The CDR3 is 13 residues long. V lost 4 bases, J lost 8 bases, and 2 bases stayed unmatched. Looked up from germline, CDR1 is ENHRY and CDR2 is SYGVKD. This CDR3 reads CAISGTGYSPLHF. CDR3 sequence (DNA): TGTGCCATCAGTGGGACAGGCTATTCACCCCTCCACTTT.

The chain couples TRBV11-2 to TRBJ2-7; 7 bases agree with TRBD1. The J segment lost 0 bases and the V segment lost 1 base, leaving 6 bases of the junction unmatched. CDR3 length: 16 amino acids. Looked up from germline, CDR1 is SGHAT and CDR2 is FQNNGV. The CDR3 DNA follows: TGTGCCAGCAGCTTAGCGGGTGGGACAGACTCCTACGAGCAGTACTTC. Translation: CASSLAGGTDSYEQYF.

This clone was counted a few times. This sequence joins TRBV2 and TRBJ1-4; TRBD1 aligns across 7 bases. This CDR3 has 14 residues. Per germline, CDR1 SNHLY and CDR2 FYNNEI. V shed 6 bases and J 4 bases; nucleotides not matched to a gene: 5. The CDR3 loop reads CASRRTGGNEKLFF. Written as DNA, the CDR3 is TGTGCCAGCAGGAGGACAGGTGGTAATGAAAAACTGTTTTTT.

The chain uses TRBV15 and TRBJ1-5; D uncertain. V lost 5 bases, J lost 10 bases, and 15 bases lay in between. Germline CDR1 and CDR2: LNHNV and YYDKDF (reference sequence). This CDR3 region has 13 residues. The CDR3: CATSRGYKPPQHF. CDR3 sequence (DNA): TGTGCCACCAGCCGCGGGTATAAACCCCCCCAGCATTTT.

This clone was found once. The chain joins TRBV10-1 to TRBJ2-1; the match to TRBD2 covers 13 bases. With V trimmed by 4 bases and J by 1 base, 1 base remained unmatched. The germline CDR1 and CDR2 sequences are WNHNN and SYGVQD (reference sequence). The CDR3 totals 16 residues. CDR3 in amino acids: CASSGTSGSSYNEQFF. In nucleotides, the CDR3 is TGCGCCAGCAGTGGGACTAGCGGGAGTTCCTACAATGAGCAGTTCTTC.

CDR3 amino acids: CASSLYRGFAAFF. CDR3 DNA sequence: TGTGCCAGCAGTTTATACCGGGGATTCGCGGCTTTCTTT. The chain uses TRBV6-5 and TRBJ1-1; unclear D gene. V lost 4 bases and J 11 bases, leaving 17 bases between the germline ends. This CDR3 comprises 13 residues. CDR1 MNHEY and CDR2 SVGAGI come from the germline V gene.

CDR3 sequence reads: CASSPPGQQPYEQYF. The CDR3 nucleotides read TGTGCCAGCTCACCACCGGGACAGCAACCTTACGAGCAGTACTTC. The gene calls are TRBV18 and TRBJ2-7; 7 bases line up with TRBD1. Germline CDR1 is KGHSH and CDR2 is LQKENI. V lost 0 bases, J lost 4 bases, and 6 bases stayed unmatched. The CDR3 runs 15 residues.

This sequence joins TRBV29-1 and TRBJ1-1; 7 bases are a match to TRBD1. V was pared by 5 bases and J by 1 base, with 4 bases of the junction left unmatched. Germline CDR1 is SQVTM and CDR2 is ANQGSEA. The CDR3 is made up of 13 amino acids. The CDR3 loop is CSVPGQSNTEAFF. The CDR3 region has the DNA TGCAGCGTTCCGGGACAGTCGAACACTGAAGCTTTCTTT. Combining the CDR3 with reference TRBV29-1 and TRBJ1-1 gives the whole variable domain SAVISQKPSRDICQRGTSLTIQCQVDSQVTMMFWYRQQPGQSLTLIATANQGSEATYESGFVIDKFPISRPNLTFSTLTVSNMSPEDSSIYLCSVPGQSNTEAFFGQGTRLTVV.

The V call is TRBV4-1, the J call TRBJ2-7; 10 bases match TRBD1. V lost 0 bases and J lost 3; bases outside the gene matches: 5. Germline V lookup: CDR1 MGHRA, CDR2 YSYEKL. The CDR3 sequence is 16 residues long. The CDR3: CASSQEGQGMYYEQYF. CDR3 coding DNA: TGCGCCAGCAGCCAAGAGGGACAGGGGATGTACTACGAGCAGTACTTC.

The CDR3 region is CASSIGQGDGYTF. DNA of the CDR3: TGTGCCAGTAGTATCGGACAGGGAGATGGCTACACCTTC. The chain links TRBV19 to TRBJ1-2; 8 nucleotides align to TRBD1. Losses at the gene ends were 3 bases for V and 6 bases for J; bases not matched to a gene: 3. The CDR3 is 13 amino acids. Per germline, CDR1 LNHDA and CDR2 SQIVND (reference sequence).

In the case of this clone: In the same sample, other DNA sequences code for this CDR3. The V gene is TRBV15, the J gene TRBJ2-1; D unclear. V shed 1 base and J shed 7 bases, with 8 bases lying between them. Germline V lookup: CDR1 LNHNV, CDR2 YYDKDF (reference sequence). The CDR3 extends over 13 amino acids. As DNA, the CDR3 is TGTGCCACCAGCAGAGGAACGGGTAATGAGCAGTTCTTC. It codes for CATSRGTGNEQFF.

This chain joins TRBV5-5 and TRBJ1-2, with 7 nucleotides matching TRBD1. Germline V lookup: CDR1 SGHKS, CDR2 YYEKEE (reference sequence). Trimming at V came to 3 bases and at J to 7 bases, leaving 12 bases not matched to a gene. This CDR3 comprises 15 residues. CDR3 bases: TGTGCCAGCAGCTGGACAGGCCTCCCCTCGGGTGGCTACACCTTC. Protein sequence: CASSWTGLPSGGYTF.

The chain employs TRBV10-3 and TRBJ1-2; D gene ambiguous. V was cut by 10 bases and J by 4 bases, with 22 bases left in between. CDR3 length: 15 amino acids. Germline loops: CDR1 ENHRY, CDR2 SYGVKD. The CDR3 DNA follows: TGTGCCACCCAAGGAGCCTCCCAGATGGGCTATGGCTACACCTTC. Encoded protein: CATQGASQMGYGYTF.

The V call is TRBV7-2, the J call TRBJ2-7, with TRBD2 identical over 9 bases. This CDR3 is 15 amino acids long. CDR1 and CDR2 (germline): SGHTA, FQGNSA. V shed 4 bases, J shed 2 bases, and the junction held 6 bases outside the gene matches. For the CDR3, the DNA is TGTGCCAGCAGCTCTGGCGGGAGGGCCCCCTACGAGCAGTACTTC. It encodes CASSSGGRAPYEQYF.

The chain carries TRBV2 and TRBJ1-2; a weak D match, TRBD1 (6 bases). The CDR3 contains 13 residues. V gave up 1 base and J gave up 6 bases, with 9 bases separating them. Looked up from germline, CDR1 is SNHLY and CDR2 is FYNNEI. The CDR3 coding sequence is TGTGCCAGCAGTGAAGGGGGGCAAGATGGCTACACCTTC. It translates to CASSEGGQDGYTF. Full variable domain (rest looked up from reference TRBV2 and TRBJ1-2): EPEVTQTPSHQVTQMGQEVILRCVPISNHLYFYWYRQILGQKVEFLVSFYNNEISEKSEIFDDQFSVERPDGSNFTLKIRSTKLEDSAMYFCASSEGGQDGYTFGSGTRLTVV.

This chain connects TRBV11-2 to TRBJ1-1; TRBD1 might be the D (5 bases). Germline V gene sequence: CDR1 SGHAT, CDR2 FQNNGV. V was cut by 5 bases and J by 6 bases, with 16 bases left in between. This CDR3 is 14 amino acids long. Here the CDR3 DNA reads TGTGCCAGCAGCCTAGGGGCGGGGGACGCTGAAGCTTTCTTT. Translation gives CASSLGAGDAEAFF.